The 18 T cell receptor beta chains given below trace back to one sample, sequenced in a study of early T cells in non-severe SARS-CoV-2 infection. TCRdb re-called the 5' RACE reads through MiXCR, storing one row per CDR3 protein. Among some 77,000 distinct CDR3 sequences listed, over 4% were seen once. This specimen was whole blood, taken at baseline. These receptors originate from an adult who was a healthcare worker with PCR-confirmed SARS-CoV-2 infection or an uninfected control (not recorded which).

This clonotype was detected ten times or more. The genes are TRBV7-6 and TRBJ1-2, with D unclear. The CDR3 has 13 residues. Trimming removed 0 bases from V and 7 bases from J, with 9 bases in between. Germline V gene lookup returns CDR1 SGHVS and CDR2 FNYEAQ. This CDR3 reads CASSLAQTSGYTF. The CDR3 DNA is TGTGCCAGCAGCTTAGCTCAAACCAGTGGCTACACCTTC.

V gene TRBV6-6 combines with J gene TRBJ1-2, with 11 bases that match TRBD1. The CDR3 has 15 residues. Per the germline V gene, CDR1 is MNHNY and CDR2 is SVGAGI (reference sequence). J was trimmed by 4 bases and V by 7 bases; bases with no gene match: 8. CDR3: CASNPDRGPSYGYTF. CDR3 in DNA: TGTGCCAGCAACCCGGACAGGGGGCCATCCTATGGCTACACCTTC.

This clonotype came up many times. The V call is TRBV5-4, the J call TRBJ1-2; D perhaps matches TRBD1 (5 bases). The CDR3 is made up of 13 amino acids. Germline V CDR1 and CDR2: SGHNT, YYREEE (reference sequence). With 1 base removed from V and 8 bases from J, the gap between germline ends came to 12 bases. The CDR3 sequence: CASSLRGLRGYTF. DNA for the CDR3: TGTGCCAGCAGCTTGCGGGGCCTTAGGGGCTACACCTTC.

Many counts were recorded for this clonotype. The rearrangement uses TRBV7-9 and TRBJ2-4; D tentatively fits TRBD1 or TRBD2 (5 bases each). This CDR3 comprises 11 residues. Trimming took 4 bases from V and 10 from J, leaving 8 bases between them. Per germline, CDR1 SEHNR and CDR2 FQNEAQ (reference sequence). The CDR3 region has the DNA TGTGCCAGCAGCTCGGGACCAATTCAGTACTTC. Protein product: CASSSGPIQYF. Together with reference TRBV7-9 and TRBJ2-4, the CDR3 gives the full variable domain: DTGVSQNPRHKITKRGQNVTFRCDPISEHNRLYWYRQTLGQGPEFLTYFQNEAQLEKSRLLSDRFSAERPKGSFSTLEIQRTEQGDSAMYLCASSSGPIQYFGAGTRLSVL.

The chain couples TRBV6-5 to TRBJ1-2, with D possibly matching TRBD1 (6 bases). CDR1 is MNHEY and CDR2 is SVGAGI in the germline V gene. V lost 6 bases to trimming and J lost 2 bases, with 13 bases between them. This CDR3 region has 14 residues. The CDR3 DNA sequence: TGTGCCAGCAGCTGGGGACAATGGAACTATGGCTACACCTTC. Translated: CASSWGQWNYGYTF.

This chain links TRBV29-1 with TRBJ1-5; TRBD1 is a possible D gene (6 bases). The germline V and J ends were trimmed by 6 bases and 5 bases, with 17 bases remaining between them. The germline gives CDR1 SQVTM, CDR2 ANQGSEA. The CDR3 contains 14 residues. DNA of the CDR3: TGCAGCGTCCGGGAAGGGGGGATCGATCAGCCCCAGCATTTT. Translated: CSVREGGIDQPQHF.

This clonotype showed up many times. V gene TRBV20-1 combines with J gene TRBJ2-7; 8 positions match TRBD1. The germline gives CDR1 DFQATT, CDR2 SNEGSKA (reference sequence). The junction had 7 bases not matched to a gene; V was cut back by 4 bases and J by 2 bases. This CDR3 contains 14 residues. The CDR3 loop reads CSATGRDRPYEQYF. The CDR3 region has the DNA TGCAGTGCTACTGGCCGGGACAGGCCCTACGAGCAGTACTTC.

This clonotype came up many times. The chain is built from TRBV4-1 and TRBJ2-5, with D perhaps matching TRBD2 (7 bases). Trimming stripped 1 base from V and 4 bases from J, with 10 bases between. The CDR3 length is 14 residues. CDR1 and CDR2 (germline): MGHRA, YSYEKL. The CDR3 sequence is CASSQGEGGETQYF. As DNA, the CDR3 is TGCGCCAGCAGCCAAGGGGAGGGGGGAGAGACCCAGTACTTC.

This chain uses TRBV11-2 with TRBJ1-4, with no clear D. The CDR3 loop spans 12 amino acids. Germline CDR1 and CDR2: SGHAT and FQNNGV. V was cut by 6 bases and J by 6 bases, with 8 bases left in between. This CDR3 reads CASSIGYEKLFF. CDR3 DNA: TGTGCCAGCAGTATAGGTTATGAAAAACTGTTTTTT. Complete variable domain (other parts from reference TRBV11-2 and TRBJ1-4): EAGVAQSPRYKIIEKRQSVAFWCNPISGHATLYWYQQILGQGPKLLIQFQNNGVVDDSQLPKDRFSAERLKGVDSTLKIQPAKLEDSAVYLCASSIGYEKLFFGSGTQLSVL.

The chain carries TRBV2 and TRBJ1-2; tentatively, D is TRBD1 (5 bases). CDR1 and CDR2 (germline): SNHLY, FYNNEI. The CDR3 has 15 amino acids. V was clipped by 4 bases and J by 0 bases, with 12 bases between them. The CDR3 spells CASSGTRGTNYGYTF. The CDR3 DNA reads as TGTGCCAGCAGTGGTACGAGGGGCACTAACTATGGCTACACCTTC. The entire variable domain, with the rest obtained from reference TRBV2 and TRBJ1-2, is as follows: EPEVTQTPSHQVTQMGQEVILRCVPISNHLYFYWYRQILGQKVEFLVSFYNNEISEKSEIFDDQFSVERPDGSNFTLKIRSTKLEDSAMYFCASSGTRGTNYGYTFGSGTRLTVV.

This clonotype came up many times. The V call is TRBV6-5, the J call TRBJ2-1; tentatively, D is TRBD2 (5 bases). CDR1 and CDR2 from the germline V gene are MNHEY and SVGAGI. The CDR3 is 14 residues long. Trimming removed 0 bases at V and 12 bases at J, with 15 bases between. This chain's CDR3 is CASSYSLLDARQFF. The CDR3 region has the DNA TGTGCCAGCAGTTACTCCTTACTAGACGCGAGGCAGTTCTTC.

The CDR3 loop reads CATSMASGGAQGYTF. The CDR3 DNA sequence: TGTGCCACCAGCATGGCCAGTGGGGGGGCCCAAGGCTACACCTTC. V usage is TRBV15 and J usage is TRBJ1-2; D might be TRBD1 (6 bases). The ends were cut back, 4 bases at V and 8 bases at J, with 20 bases in the middle. CDR1 is LNHNV, CDR2 YYDKDF, per germline (reference sequence). CDR3 length: 15 residues.

This clonotype has ten or more counts. This chain uses TRBV12-3 or TRBV12-4 with TRBJ2-2; tentatively, D is TRBD2 (6 bases). CDR3 length: 16 amino acids. V lost 6 bases, J lost 1 base, and 15 bases lay in between. The CDR3, as DNA: TGTGCCAGCAGCCTACGGGGGACTGTGAACACCGGGGAGCTGTTTTTT. This codes for CASSLRGTVNTGELFF.

This clonotype was seen repeatedly, ten times or more. The chain uses TRBV12-3 or TRBV12-4 and TRBJ2-3; 7 nucleotides line up with TRBD2. The CDR3 spans 13 residues. Trimming cost V 8 bases and J 5 bases; bases outside gene matches: 7. In DNA form, the CDR3 reads TGTGCCAGCCGGGAGGACCTCGGAGATACGCAGTATTTT. This codes for CASREDLGDTQYF.

This chain connects TRBV5-4 to TRBJ1-2, with D perhaps TRBD1 (6 bases). This CDR3 is 14 amino acids long. Germline CDR1 reads SGHNT; CDR2 reads YYREEE (reference sequence). The ends were cut back, 0 bases at V and 8 bases at J, with 14 bases in the middle. CDR3 protein: CASSLAGQRLGYTF. The CDR3 DNA is TGTGCCAGCAGCTTGGCCGGACAGCGCTTGGGCTACACCTTC.

The chain couples TRBV3-1 to TRBJ2-2; TRBD2 matches 7 bases. V lost 0 bases and J lost 6; bases outside the gene matches: 10. Germline CDR1 and CDR2: LGHDT and YNNKEL (reference sequence). The length of the CDR3 is 17 residues. CDR3 region: CASSQEEGSREPGELFF. The DNA of the CDR3 is TGTGCCAGCAGCCAAGAGGAGGGATCGCGGGAGCCCGGGGAGCTGTTTTTT.

This clonotype was observed at least ten times. The CDR3 is CASTDRTSGSMVGEQFF. The DNA for the CDR3 is TGCGCCAGCACCGACCGGACTAGCGGGAGCATGGTGGGTGAGCAGTTCTTC. The rearrangement joins TRBV10-2 to TRBJ2-1; 13 nucleotides line up with TRBD2. Germline CDR1 WSHSY, CDR2 SAAADI. V was pared by 7 bases and J by 9 bases, with 15 bases of the junction left unmatched. The CDR3 has 17 amino acids.

Here the CDR3 reads CAIRGQGASYEQYF. The CDR3 bases are TGTGCCATCAGGGGACAGGGGGCGTCGTACGAGCAGTACTTC. This rearrangement joins TRBV10-3 to TRBJ2-7, with TRBD1 matching over 12 bases. Germline CDR1 reads ENHRY; CDR2 reads SYGVKD. J lost 4 bases, V lost 6 bases, and 4 bases had no gene match. The CDR3 is 14 residues long.